This entry lists 31 T cell receptor beta chains sequenced from one sample in a study of beta chain features in type 1 diabetes. Study-level points and caveats: Among patients with Type 1 diabetes, TCRB CDR3s were moderately but significantly shorter in every one of the four CD4+ subsets.

TCRB transcripts that were expressed got sequenced, as all of the isolated RNA had been reverse transcribed. The protocol was immunoSEQ multiplex PCR, while the TCRdb copy is restricted to in-frame clones and leaves out a portion. In the table there are roughly 150,000 clones, 63% of which are singletons. Which antigens these TCRs recognize remains unknown. Sequencing was carried out using naive CD4+ T cells from blood. All receptors derive from a man younger than 40 with type 1 diabetes.

This clone has just a few counts. CDR3 amino acids: CASSPDVAGDTQYF. CDR3 sequence (DNA): TGTGCCAGCAGCCCGGATGTAGCGGGGGATACGCAGTATTTT. The chain couples TRBV7-9 to TRBJ2-3; TRBD2 matches 8 bases. V lost 5 bases, J lost 6 bases, and 7 bases stayed unmatched. Germline V gene sequence: CDR1 SEHNR, CDR2 FQNEAQ (reference sequence). The CDR3 contains 14 residues.

The chain links TRBV29-1 to TRBJ1-2; D is undetermined. From germline, CDR1 is SQVTM and CDR2 ANQGSEA. CDR3 length: 14 residues. Trimming shortened V by 0 bases and J by 6 bases, and 14 bases separated the two germline ends. The CDR3 DNA reads as TGCAGCGTTGAAGATCGTTCCAGAGGAGATGGCTACACCTTC. It yields the protein CSVEDRSRGDGYTF.

The chain couples TRBV10-3 to TRBJ2-3, with 10 bases matching TRBD2. The CDR3 totals 16 residues. Germline V CDR1 and CDR2: ENHRY, SYGVKD. V trimming: 3 bases; J trimming: 2 bases; junction bases outside the gene matches: 5. This CDR3 is CAISDLLAGDTDTQYF. The CDR3 bases are TGTGCCATCAGTGATCTCCTAGCGGGGGACACAGATACGCAGTATTTT.

This sequence joins TRBV11-2 and TRBJ2-2, with D unresolved. Looked up from germline, CDR1 is SGHAT and CDR2 is FQNNGV. CDR3 length: 13 residues. Trimming pared 0 bases from V and 8 bases from J, leaving 7 bases between. The CDR3 reads CASSLDRRGELFF. DNA for the CDR3: TGTGCCAGCAGCTTAGATCGCCGAGGGGAGCTGTTTTTT.

This clone was observed a few times. This rearrangement joins TRBV2 to TRBJ1-1; D is unclear. The V gene lost 6 bases and the J gene lost 0 bases, with 5 bases spanning the gap. The CDR3 is 12 residues long. Germline V CDR1 and CDR2: SNHLY, FYNNEI. CDR3 DNA sequence: TGTGCCAGCAGGGGATTGAACACTGAAGCTTTCTTT. Protein sequence: CASRGLNTEAFF.

This clone was counted between two and nine times. This chain uses TRBV21-1 with TRBJ1-2. TRBV21-1 is annotated as a pseudogene. The CDR3 is 15 residues long. CDR3 residues: CASSKAEDGGYGYTF. The CDR3, as DNA: TGTGCCAGCAGCAAAGCAGAAGACGGGGGATATGGCTACACCTTC.

As regards this clone: Its ends do not fully match the called genes, so a read error is possible. The chain combines TRBV7-7 with TRBJ2-3, with D hard to call. Per germline, CDR1 SSHAT and CDR2 FNYEAQ (reference sequence). The CDR3 is 10 amino acids. The CDR3 region is CASSPQAQYF. The CDR3 nucleotides read TGTGCTAGCAGCCCCCAGGCGCAGTATTTT. Complete variable domain (other parts from reference TRBV7-7 and TRBJ2-3): GAGVSQSPRYKVTKRGQDVTLRCDPISSHATLYWYQQALGQGPEFLTYFNYEAQPDKSGLPSDRFSAERPEGSISTLTIQRTEQRDSAMYRCASSPQAQYFGPGTRLTVL.

The chain recombines TRBV5-4 with TRBJ2-1; no definite D call. Trimming left V 1 base short and J 8 bases short, with 19 bases between. Germline V gives CDR1 SGHNT, CDR2 YYREEE (reference sequence). The CDR3 extends over 16 amino acids. This CDR3 reads CASSLRARNPLDEQFF. In nucleotides, the CDR3 is TGTGCCAGCAGCTTGCGTGCTAGAAACCCACTCGATGAGCAGTTCTTC.

This clone was seen more than once but under ten times. At one end the junction does not follow the germline gene, possibly because of a read error. The rearrangement links TRBV20-1 to TRBJ2-7; 7 nucleotides agree with TRBD1. Germline CDR1 and CDR2: DFQATT and SNEGSKA (reference sequence). This CDR3 region has 11 residues. This CDR3 reads CSARDEDREEF. CDR3 nucleotide sequence: TGCAGTGCTAGAGATGAAGACAGGGAAGAATTC.

The CDR3 loop is CAWSVQGSLANEKLFF. CDR3 nucleotide sequence: TGTGCCTGGAGTGTTCAGGGTTCCTTGGCTAATGAAAAACTGTTTTTT. This chain uses TRBV30 with TRBJ1-4, with D maybe TRBD1 (5 bases). Per germline, CDR1 GTSNPN and CDR2 SVGIG (reference sequence). The CDR3 totals 16 residues. V gave up 0 bases and J gave up 3 bases, with 14 bases separating them.

The chain uses TRBV20-1 and TRBJ1-2; the D is unclear. V was clipped by 7 bases and J by 0 bases, with 6 bases between them. There are 11 residues in the CDR3. Germline V lookup: CDR1 DFQATT, CDR2 SNEGSKA (reference sequence). The CDR3: CSDGTNYGYTF. The CDR3 coding sequence is TGCAGTGACGGGACTAACTATGGCTACACCTTC.

The chain combines TRBV28 with TRBJ2-1, with TRBD2 matching 7 bases. The CDR3 extends over 15 amino acids. Trimming removed 3 bases from V and 4 bases from J; junction bases left unmatched: 6. CDR1 MDHEN and CDR2 SYDVKM come from the germline V gene. DNA for the CDR3: TGTGCCAGCAGTTTTACCGGGGGGACGTACAATGAGCAGTTCTTC. Translated, it gives CASSFTGGTYNEQFF.

The rearrangement joins TRBV6-5 to TRBJ1-1, with a tentative D call TRBD1 (6 bases). This CDR3 comprises 16 residues. V gave up 2 bases and J gave up 0 bases, with 13 bases separating them. Germline V gene lookup returns CDR1 MNHEY and CDR2 SVGAGI. The DNA of the CDR3 is TGTGCCAGCAGTTACCACTCCGGGACATTGAACACTGAAGCTTTCTTT. Translated, it gives CASSYHSGTLNTEAFF.

As for this clone: Distinct nucleotide sequences in the sample also encode this CDR3. The rearrangement links TRBV20-1 to TRBJ2-5; no definite D call. Trimming took off 6 bases at V and 5 bases at J, with 7 bases between the two ends. CDR3 length: 10 residues. Germline loops: CDR1 DFQATT, CDR2 SNEGSKA (reference sequence). The CDR3 spells CSARRETQYF. DNA for the CDR3: TGCAGTGCCCGCCGCGAGACCCAGTACTTC.

The chain is built from TRBV7-2 and TRBJ1-1, with D perhaps TRBD1 (5 bases). The CDR3 consists of 14 residues. Deletions cut 2 bases from V and 2 bases from J, with 9 bases between. Germline CDR1 SGHTA, CDR2 FQGNSA. The CDR3 sequence: CASSLIGGNTEAFF. The CDR3 DNA sequence: TGTGCCAGCAGCTTAATCGGGGGTAACACTGAAGCTTTCTTT.

This clone was seen only a few times. In DNA form, the CDR3 reads TGTGCCAGCAGTCGCGGTGGTGCTAGCGGGACTACAGATACGCAGTATTTT. It is translated as CASSRGGASGTTDTQYF. This chain joins TRBV28 and TRBJ2-3, with TRBD2 matching over 9 bases. The V gene's germline CDR1 is MDHEN and CDR2 SYDVKM. The CDR3 runs to 17 residues. The V gene end was trimmed by 5 bases and the J gene end by 3 bases; junction bases not matched to a gene: 12. Full variable domain (missing parts from reference TRBV28 and TRBJ2-3): DVKVTQSSRYLVKRTGEKVFLECVQDMDHENMFWYRQDPGLGLRLIYFSYDVKMKEKGDIPEGYSVSREKKERFSLILESASTNQTSMYLCASSRGGASGTTDTQYFGPGTRLTVL.

The rearrangement joins TRBV25-1 to TRBJ2-3; TRBD1 or TRBD2 may be the D gene (5 bases each). With 8 bases removed from V and 1 base from J, the gap between germline ends came to 19 bases. The CDR3 extends over 16 amino acids. The V gene's germline CDR1 is MGHDK and CDR2 SYGVNS. The CDR3 region is CASGGPTEPGTDTQYF. The CDR3 nucleotides read TGTGCCAGCGGGGGACCGACCGAACCTGGCACAGATACGCAGTATTTT.

This clone has just a few counts. The chain recombines TRBV18 with TRBJ2-5; D possibly uses TRBD1 or TRBD2 (5 bases each). Germline CDR1 reads KGHSH; CDR2 reads LQKENI. The CDR3 contains 14 residues. Trimming took 3 bases from V and 1 from J, leaving 9 bases between them. CDR3 protein: CASSPGTIQETQYF. Written as DNA, the CDR3 is TGTGCCAGCTCACCTGGGACGATCCAAGAGACCCAGTACTTC.

V usage is TRBV29-1 and J usage is TRBJ1-1; D possibly corresponds to TRBD1 (5 bases). CDR1 and CDR2 from the germline V gene are SQVTM and ANQGSEA. The length of the CDR3 is 13 residues. V was cut by 6 bases and J by 3 bases, with 14 bases left in between. CDR3 protein: CSVPGPGDTEAFF. As DNA, the CDR3 is TGCAGCGTACCGGGACCGGGGGACACTGAAGCTTTCTTT.

This chain joins TRBV7-2 and TRBJ2-7, with 7 bases fitting TRBD1. This CDR3 is 16 amino acids long. The V gene's germline CDR1 is SGHTA and CDR2 FQGNSA. The ends lost 4 bases at V and 0 bases at J; junction bases unmatched: 9. CDR3 nucleotides: TGTGCCAGCAGCTCCGCAACAGGGGCTCTCTCCTACGAGCAGTACTTC. This sequence encodes CASSSATGALSYEQYF.

The chain links TRBV29-1 to TRBJ1-1, with D possibly TRBD1 on 6 matching bases. Germline V lookup: CDR1 SQVTM, CDR2 ANQGSEA. The CDR3 sequence is 12 residues long. Trimming left V 7 bases short and J 7 bases short, with 16 bases between. This CDR3 is CSARRQADEAFF. The DNA for the CDR3 is TGCAGCGCGAGGCGACAGGCCGATGAAGCTTTCTTT. Filled out from reference TRBV29-1 and TRBJ1-1, the complete variable domain reads SAVISQKPSRDICQRGTSLTIQCQVDSQVTMMFWYRQQPGQSLTLIATANQGSEATYESGFVIDKFPISRPNLTFSTLTVSNMSPEDSSIYLCSARRQADEAFFGQGTRLTVV.

This clone was seen a handful of times. The chain carries TRBV4-3 and TRBJ1-4, with D uncertain. CDR3 length: 12 residues. Germline loops: CDR1 LGHNA, CDR2 YSLEER. V lost 6 bases and J lost 5, with 7 bases in between. DNA for the CDR3: TGCGCCAGCAGGGACTACAATGAAAAACTGTTTTTT. The encoded protein is CASRDYNEKLFF.

The chain carries TRBV9 and TRBJ2-1; 15 bases fit TRBD2. CDR3 length: 16 residues. Losses at the gene ends were 0 bases for V and 9 bases for J; bases not matched to a gene: 4. Germline loops: CDR1 SGDLS, CDR2 YYNGEE. Here the CDR3 reads CASSVAPGLAGGEQFF. In DNA form, the CDR3 reads TGTGCCAGCAGCGTAGCCCCGGGACTAGCGGGGGGTGAGCAGTTCTTC.

This clone was counted a few times. This sequence joins TRBV9 and TRBJ1-2; D unresolved. The CDR3 is 13 amino acids. Germline CDR1 SGDLS, CDR2 YYNGEE. Trimming removed 4 bases at V and 4 bases at J, with 11 bases between. CDR3 protein: CASSSPGGYGYTF. The CDR3 DNA is TGTGCCAGCAGCTCCCCAGGAGGCTATGGCTACACCTTC.

The sample holds a few counts of this clone. V is TRBV9 and J is TRBJ2-3; TRBD1 is a possible D gene (6 bases). Per germline, CDR1 SGDLS and CDR2 YYNGEE. The CDR3 contains 14 residues. V gave up 2 bases and J gave up 4 bases, with 11 bases separating them. CDR3 in amino acids: CASSVSGVADTQYF. The CDR3 nucleotides read TGTGCCAGCAGCGTCTCAGGGGTTGCAGATACGCAGTATTTT.

Worth noting for this clone: Distinct nucleotide sequences in the sample also encode this CDR3. The CDR3 sequence is CASSRTSGGTDTQYF. The CDR3 DNA reads as TGTGCCAGCAGTCGGACTAGCGGGGGCACAGATACGCAGTATTTT. The rearrangement links TRBV7-2 to TRBJ2-3; 12 nucleotides match TRBD2. Germline V gene data show CDR1 as SGHTA and CDR2 as FQGNSA. V lost 6 bases and J lost 1; bases outside the gene matches: 2. The CDR3 loop spans 15 amino acids.

J is TRBJ2-1 and V is TRBV7-9, with D perhaps TRBD1 or TRBD2 (5 bases each). Trimming stripped 8 bases from V and 12 bases from J, with 23 bases between. In germline, CDR1 is SEHNR, CDR2 FQNEAQ (reference sequence). This CDR3 region has 14 residues. This CDR3 is CASVSGSTMTAQFF. The CDR3 DNA reads as TGTGCCAGCGTTTCAGGGAGTACAATGACTGCGCAGTTCTTC.

This clone has just a few counts. This chain joins TRBV4-3 and TRBJ2-7; maybe TRBD2 (5 bases). The V gene's germline CDR1 is LGHNA and CDR2 YSLEER. The CDR3 contains 15 residues. The V end lost 0 bases, the J end lost 2 bases, and 11 bases lay between the germline ends. CDR3 nucleotides: TGCGCCAGCAGCCAAGACATAGGACTTGCCTACGAGCAGTACTTC. Translated: CASSQDIGLAYEQYF.

This clone was seen a few times. This chain connects TRBV13 to TRBJ2-7; TRBD1 agrees at 9 bases. This CDR3 has 14 amino acids. The J segment lost 4 bases and the V segment lost 4 bases, leaving 5 bases of the junction unmatched. Per the germline V gene, CDR1 is PRHDT and CDR2 is FYEKMQ (reference sequence). CDR3 sequence reads: CASSSGQGEYEQYF. The CDR3 region has the DNA TGTGCCAGCAGCTCGGGACAGGGTGAATACGAGCAGTACTTC.

The chain uses TRBV7-2 and TRBJ1-1; the D gene is possibly TRBD1 (5 bases). This CDR3 has 15 amino acids. V lost 0 bases, J lost 4 bases, and 12 bases lay in between. Looked up from germline, CDR1 is SGHTA and CDR2 is FQGNSA. CDR3 nucleotides: TGTGCCAGCAGCTTAGCAGCAGGGATGGGCACTGAAGCTTTCTTT. It codes for CASSLAAGMGTEAFF.

This clone showed up just a few times. J is TRBJ2-1 and V is TRBV28; tentative D call: TRBD1 (5 bases). Per germline, CDR1 MDHEN and CDR2 SYDVKM. Trimming cost V 6 bases and J 8 bases, with 14 bases left between them. CDR3 length: 13 amino acids. This CDR3 is CASRSLGRDEQFF. In nucleotides, the CDR3 is TGTGCCAGCAGGAGCTTGGGGCGCGATGAGCAGTTCTTC.